These 20 T cell receptor beta chains were all obtained from the same sample, sequenced in a study of CD8 T cells in ankylosing spondylitis (dated by TCRdb to about 2017). The full study reports these points: Blood from ankylosing spondylitis patients appeared to be characterized by a TCR beta motif composed of roughly eight highly homologous amino acid variants.

Libraries were made using 5' RACE. The sequencer was an Illumina HiSeq 2500. The public reads were reprocessed in TCRdb via fastp at Q25 and MiXCR, keeping in-frame beta chains. Each record represents a unique CDR3 protein, reported with the most common genes and DNA among its rows. Within this sample are around 480,000 distinct CDR3 sequences, with 15% to 20% of them counted one time only. The biggest ten clones account for approximately 1% of the sample. Their cognate antigens are unknown. Source material: blood, either unsorted or a sorted T cell fraction (not recorded which). These receptors all stem from a male donor with ankylosing spondylitis.

The gene calls are TRBV15 and TRBJ2-5; TRBD2 is a possible D gene (6 bases). Germline-derived CDR1 and CDR2 are LNHNV and YYDKDF (reference sequence). The germline V and J ends were trimmed by 0 bases and 5 bases, with 10 bases remaining between them. The CDR3 runs to 14 residues. The CDR3 is CATSRDRGGETQYF. The CDR3 DNA is TGTGCCACCAGCAGAGATCGGGGAGGTGAGACCCAGTACTTC. The full variable domain, its missing parts supplied by reference TRBV15 and TRBJ2-5, is DAMVIQNPRYQVTQFGKPVTLSCSQTLNHNVMYWYQQKSSQAPKLLFHYYDKDFNNEADTPDNFQSRRPNTSFCFLDIRSPGLGDTAMYLCATSRDRGGETQYFGPGTRLLVL.

The sample holds a few counts of this clonotype. The chain links TRBV20-1 to TRBJ1-4; 7 bases are shared with TRBD1. Losses at the gene ends were 0 bases for V and 7 bases for J; bases not matched to a gene: 5. The CDR3 extends over 14 amino acids. CDR1 DFQATT and CDR2 SNEGSKA come from the germline V gene (reference sequence). CDR3 residues: CSAREQGRSEKLFF. The DNA of the CDR3 is TGCAGTGCTAGAGAACAGGGGAGAAGTGAAAAACTGTTTTTT.

This clonotype was found many times. This chain joins TRBV2 and TRBJ2-3; D possibly matches TRBD1 or TRBD2 (6 bases each). Trimming removed 6 bases at V and 4 bases at J, with 14 bases between. Germline V gene data show CDR1 as SNHLY and CDR2 as FYNNEI. The length of the CDR3 is 14 residues. This CDR3 reads CASREEGGADTQYF. DNA of the CDR3: TGTGCCAGCAGAGAGGAGGGGGGAGCAGATACGCAGTATTTT.

Points on this clonotype: A read error may account for a junction end that differs from germline. This chain uses TRBV10-3 with TRBJ2-2, with 11 bases matching TRBD2. The CDR3 extends over 17 amino acids. Germline CDR1 reads ENHRY; CDR2 reads SYGVKD. The CDR3 nucleotides read TGTGCCATCCCAGCTGAGGCTAGCGGGGGGAACACCGGGGAGTTGTTTTTT. Translation: CAIPAEASGGNTGELFF.

V usage is TRBV7-2 and J usage is TRBJ1-2; D is possibly TRBD1 (6 bases). The germline V gene encodes CDR1 SGHTA and CDR2 FQGNSA. The CDR3 is 13 residues long. Trimming left V 3 bases short and J 6 bases short, with 11 bases between. The CDR3 DNA follows: TGTGCCAGCAGCTTCTCACAGGGTGATGGCTACACCTTC. Translated: CASSFSQGDGYTF. Full variable domain (rest looked up from reference TRBV7-2 and TRBJ1-2): GAGVSQSPSNKVTEKGKDVELRCDPISGHTALYWYRQSLGQGLEFLIYFQGNSAPDKSGLPSDRFSAERTGGSVSTLTIQRTQQEDSAVYLCASSFSQGDGYTFGSGTRLTVV.

This clonotype was detected a few times. The chain employs TRBV20-1 and TRBJ1-4; TRBD1 matches at 7 bases. V lost 6 bases, J lost 3 bases, and 4 bases stayed unmatched. The germline V gene has CDR1 DFQATT and CDR2 SNEGSKA (reference sequence). The CDR3 extends over 13 amino acids. CDR3 in amino acids: CSAPGQPNEKLFF. CDR3 DNA sequence: TGCAGTGCACCGGGACAGCCTAATGAAAAACTGTTTTTT.

There are many counts of this clonotype. The chain joins TRBV12-3 or TRBV12-4 to TRBJ1-2; the D gene is possibly TRBD1 (5 bases). The CDR3 is 13 residues long. V was cut by 5 bases and J by 4 bases, with 11 bases left in between. The CDR3 loop reads CASSRTGVYGYTF. The CDR3 nucleotides are TGTGCCAGCAGTCGAACAGGAGTCTATGGCTACACCTTC.

This clonotype was picked up a small number of times. This sequence joins TRBV28 and TRBJ2-5, with 9 bases lining up with TRBD1. The J segment lost 3 bases and the V segment lost 6 bases, leaving 14 bases of the junction unmatched. This CDR3 region has 17 residues. Germline V gene sequence: CDR1 MDHEN, CDR2 SYDVKM. This chain's CDR3 is CASRTGQGRNFEETQYF. The DNA of the CDR3 is TGTGCCAGCAGGACAGGACAGGGGCGAAATTTCGAAGAGACCCAGTACTTC.

This clonotype was seen more than once but under ten times. The chain employs TRBV6-2 or TRBV6-3 and TRBJ2-7, with D maybe TRBD2 (5 bases). Germline CDR1 MNHEY, CDR2 SVGEGT. V was cut by 0 bases and J by 1 base, with 13 bases left in between. The CDR3 runs to 16 residues. The CDR3 DNA follows: TGTGCCAGCAGTTACTCTGGATCGACTAATTCCTACGAGCAGTACTTC. Amino acid sequence: CASSYSGSTNSYEQYF.

V and J are TRBV4-1 and TRBJ1-1; D gene uncertain. This CDR3 is 15 amino acids long. Trimming removed 6 bases from V and 2 bases from J, with 16 bases in between. Germline V gives CDR1 MGHRA, CDR2 YSYEKL. Here the CDR3 reads CASRSPSNSNTEAFF. The CDR3 DNA reads TGCGCCAGCAGATCCCCCTCAAATTCAAACACTGAAGCTTTCTTT.

This chain uses TRBV7-8 with TRBJ2-3, with TRBD2 matching over 10 bases. The CDR3 loop spans 17 amino acids. V was pared by 2 bases and J by 1 base, with 6 bases of the junction left unmatched. The germline V gene has CDR1 SGHVS and CDR2 FQNEAQ. The chain's CDR3 is CASSLQRLAGGTDTQYF. CDR3 coding DNA: TGTGCCAGCAGCTTACAGCGGCTAGCGGGAGGCACAGATACGCAGTATTTT. The complete variable domain, with remaining parts taken from reference TRBV7-8 and TRBJ2-3, reads GAGVSQSPRYKVAKRGQDVALRCDPISGHVSLFWYQQALGQGPEFLTYFQNEAQLDKSGLPSDRFFAERPEGSVSTLKIQRTQQEDSAVYLCASSLQRLAGGTDTQYFGPGTRLTVL.

The chain has TRBV18 and TRBJ2-7; 9 bases are shared with TRBD1. Trimming at V came to 4 bases and at J to 7 bases, leaving 8 bases not matched to a gene. Germline-derived CDR1 and CDR2 are KGHSH and LQKENI. CDR3 length: 14 residues. Written as DNA, the CDR3 is TGTGCCAGCTCACGGGACAGGGAGGAGGGTGAGCAGTACTTC. Protein product: CASSRDREEGEQYF.

The chain has TRBV20-1 and TRBJ2-7; D not resolved. Deletions cut 3 bases from V and 2 bases from J, with 11 bases between. Germline V gene lookup returns CDR1 DFQATT and CDR2 SNEGSKA (reference sequence). This CDR3 region has 13 residues. In nucleotides, the CDR3 is TGCAGTGCTAGTCAGCCAGGAGCCTACGAGCAGTACTTC. This codes for CSASQPGAYEQYF.

Note on this clonotype: A much larger clone differs by one base, so this may be a read error. The chain has TRBV5-1 and TRBJ1-1; D not resolved. Germline CDR1 and CDR2: SGHRS and YFSETQ. This CDR3 comprises 13 residues. For the CDR3, the DNA is TGCACCAGCAGCTTGGTCCCGAACACTGAAGCTTTCTTT. Amino acids: CTSSLVPNTEAFF.

CDR3 nucleotide sequence: TGTGCCAGCTCACCAGCCAGGTTCTATGGCTACACCTTC. It encodes CASSPARFYGYTF. The chain employs TRBV18 and TRBJ1-2; D call uncertain. Per germline, CDR1 KGHSH and CDR2 LQKENI. The V end lost 2 bases, the J end lost 4 bases, and 8 bases lay between the germline ends. The CDR3 is made up of 13 amino acids.

This clonotype was detected only a few times. V and J are TRBV6-5 and TRBJ2-5, with D unresolved. The CDR3 loop spans 12 amino acids. Germline V gene sequence: CDR1 MNHEY, CDR2 SVGAGI. Trimming shortened V by 8 bases and J by 1 base, and 8 bases separated the two germline ends. Written as DNA, the CDR3 is TGTGCCAGCGCAGACCTCCAAGAGACCCAGTACTTC. The encoded protein is CASADLQETQYF.

This clonotype was seen more than once but under ten times. The chain combines TRBV6-1 with TRBJ2-2; D not resolved. The CDR3 is 16 residues long. The germline V gene has CDR1 MNHNS and CDR2 SASEGT. V was cut by 5 bases and J by 3 bases, with 16 bases left in between. The CDR3 protein is CASSRPSHGDTGELFF. CDR3 nucleotide sequence: TGTGCCAGCAGTCGGCCGAGCCATGGGGACACCGGGGAGCTGTTTTTT.

The V gene is TRBV25-1, the J gene TRBJ2-2; perhaps D is TRBD1 or TRBD2 (5 bases each). V was cut by 0 bases and J by 7 bases, with 12 bases left in between. There are 15 residues in the CDR3. CDR1 MGHDK and CDR2 SYGVNS come from the germline V gene. DNA for the CDR3: TGTGCCAGCAGTGAATATAGAGGGGAGATCGGGGAGCTGTTTTTT. Amino acids: CASSEYRGEIGELFF.

This clonotype was recorded at least ten times. This chain joins TRBV4-2 and TRBJ2-4; D not resolved. Germline V gene lookup returns CDR1 LGHNA and CDR2 YNFKEQ. The CDR3 contains 15 residues. Trimming pared 3 bases from V and 1 base from J, leaving 10 bases between. The CDR3: CASSQARTAKNIQYF. CDR3 in DNA: TGTGCCAGCAGCCAGGCCCGGACGGCCAAAAACATTCAGTACTTC.

V gene TRBV30 combines with J gene TRBJ1-4; D gene ambiguous. This CDR3 is 12 amino acids long. The germline gives CDR1 GTSNPN, CDR2 SVGIG (reference sequence). V dropped 2 bases and J dropped 8 bases, with 9 bases sitting between them. As DNA, the CDR3 is TGTGCCTGGAGTCCCTCCCCAGAAAAACTGTTTTTT. Translating it yields CAWSPSPEKLFF.